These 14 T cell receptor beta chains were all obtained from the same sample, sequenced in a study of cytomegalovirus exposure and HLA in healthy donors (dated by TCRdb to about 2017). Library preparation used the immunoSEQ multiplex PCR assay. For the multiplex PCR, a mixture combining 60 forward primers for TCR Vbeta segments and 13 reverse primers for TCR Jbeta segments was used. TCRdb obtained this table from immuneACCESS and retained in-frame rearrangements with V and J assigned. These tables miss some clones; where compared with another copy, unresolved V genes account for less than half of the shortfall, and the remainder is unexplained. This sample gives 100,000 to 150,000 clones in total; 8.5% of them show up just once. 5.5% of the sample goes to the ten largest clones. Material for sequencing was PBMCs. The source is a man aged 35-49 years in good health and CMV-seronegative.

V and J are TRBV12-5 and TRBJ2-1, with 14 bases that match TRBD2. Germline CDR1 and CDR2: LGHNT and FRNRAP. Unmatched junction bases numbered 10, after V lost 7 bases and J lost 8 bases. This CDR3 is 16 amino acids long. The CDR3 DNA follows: TGTGCTAGTGATCTCTCGACTAGCGGGGGGGCTTATGAGCAGTTCTTC. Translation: CASDLSTSGGAYEQFF.

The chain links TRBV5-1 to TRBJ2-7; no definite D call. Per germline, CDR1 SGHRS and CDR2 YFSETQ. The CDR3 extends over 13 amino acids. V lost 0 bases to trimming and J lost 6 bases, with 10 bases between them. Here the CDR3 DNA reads TGCGCCAGCAGCTTGGCGACGGCAGGCGAGCAGTACTTC. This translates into CASSLATAGEQYF.

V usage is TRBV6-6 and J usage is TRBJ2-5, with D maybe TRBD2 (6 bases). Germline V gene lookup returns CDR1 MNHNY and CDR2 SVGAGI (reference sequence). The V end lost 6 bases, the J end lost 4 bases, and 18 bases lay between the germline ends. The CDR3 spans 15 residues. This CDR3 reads CASSHKITGGETQYF. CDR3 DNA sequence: TGTGCCAGCAGCCACAAGATCACCGGGGGAGAGACCCAGTACTTC.

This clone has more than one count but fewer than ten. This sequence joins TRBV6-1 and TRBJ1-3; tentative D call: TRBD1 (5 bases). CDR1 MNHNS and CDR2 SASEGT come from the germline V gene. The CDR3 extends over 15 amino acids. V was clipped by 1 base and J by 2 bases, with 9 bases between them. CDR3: CASSEDRITGNTIYF. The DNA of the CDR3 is TGTGCCAGCAGTGAAGACAGGATAACTGGAAACACCATATATTTT.

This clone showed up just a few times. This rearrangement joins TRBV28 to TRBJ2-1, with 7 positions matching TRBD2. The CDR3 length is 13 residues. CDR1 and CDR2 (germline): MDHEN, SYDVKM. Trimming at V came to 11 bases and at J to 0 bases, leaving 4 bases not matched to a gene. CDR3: CALGGYSYNEQFF. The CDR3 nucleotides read TGTGCCCTGGGGGGGTACTCCTACAATGAGCAGTTCTTC. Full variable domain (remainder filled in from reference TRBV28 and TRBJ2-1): DVKVTQSSRYLVKRTGEKVFLECVQDMDHENMFWYRQDPGLGLRLIYFSYDVKMKEKGDIPEGYSVSREKKERFSLILESASTNQTSMYLCALGGYSYNEQFFGPGTRLTVL.

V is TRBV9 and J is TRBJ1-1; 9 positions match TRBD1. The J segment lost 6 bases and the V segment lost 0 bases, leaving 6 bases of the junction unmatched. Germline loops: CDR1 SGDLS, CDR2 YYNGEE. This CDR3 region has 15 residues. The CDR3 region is CASSVAGQGIAEAFF. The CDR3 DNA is TGTGCCAGCAGCGTAGCGGGACAGGGAATCGCTGAAGCTTTCTTT.

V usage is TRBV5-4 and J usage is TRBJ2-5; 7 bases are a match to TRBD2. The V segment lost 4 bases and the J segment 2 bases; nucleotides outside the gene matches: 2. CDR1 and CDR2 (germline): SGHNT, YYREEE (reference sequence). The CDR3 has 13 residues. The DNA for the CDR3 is TGTGCCAGCAGCACCGGGGGGCAAGAGACCCAGTACTTC. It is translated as CASSTGGQETQYF.

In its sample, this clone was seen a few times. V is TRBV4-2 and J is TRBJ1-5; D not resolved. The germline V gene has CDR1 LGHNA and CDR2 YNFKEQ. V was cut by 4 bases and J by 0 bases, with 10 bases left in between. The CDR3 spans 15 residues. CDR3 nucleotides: TGTGCCAGCAGCCTACTACCCTATAGCAATCAGCCCCAGCATTTT. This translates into CASSLLPYSNQPQHF.

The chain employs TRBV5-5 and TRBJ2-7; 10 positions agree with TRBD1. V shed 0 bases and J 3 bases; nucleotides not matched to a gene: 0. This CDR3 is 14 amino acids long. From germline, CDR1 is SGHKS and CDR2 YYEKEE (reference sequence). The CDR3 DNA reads TGTGCCAGCAGCTTGGGGACAGGGGGCTACGAGCAGTACTTC. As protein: CASSLGTGGYEQYF.

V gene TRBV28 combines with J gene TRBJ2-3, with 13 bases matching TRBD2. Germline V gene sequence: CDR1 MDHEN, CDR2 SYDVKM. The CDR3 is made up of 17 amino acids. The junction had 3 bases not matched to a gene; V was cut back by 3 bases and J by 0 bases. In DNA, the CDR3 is TGTGCCAGCAGTTTCTCGGGACTAGCGGGAAGCACAGATACGCAGTATTTT. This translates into CASSFSGLAGSTDTQYF.

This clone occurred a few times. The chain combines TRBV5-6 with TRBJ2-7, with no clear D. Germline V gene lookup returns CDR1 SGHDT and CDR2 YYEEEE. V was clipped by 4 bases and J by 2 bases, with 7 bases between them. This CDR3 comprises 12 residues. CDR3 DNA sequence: TGTGCCAGCAGCGGGCAGGCCTACGAGCAGTACTTC. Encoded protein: CASSGQAYEQYF.

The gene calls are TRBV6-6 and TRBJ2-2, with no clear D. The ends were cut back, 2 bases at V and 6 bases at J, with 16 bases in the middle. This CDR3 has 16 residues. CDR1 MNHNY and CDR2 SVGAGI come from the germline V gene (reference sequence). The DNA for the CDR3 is TGTGCCAGCAGTTACGGCTCTGGGCAAGGCGCCGGGGAGCTGTTTTTT. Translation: CASSYGSGQGAGELFF.

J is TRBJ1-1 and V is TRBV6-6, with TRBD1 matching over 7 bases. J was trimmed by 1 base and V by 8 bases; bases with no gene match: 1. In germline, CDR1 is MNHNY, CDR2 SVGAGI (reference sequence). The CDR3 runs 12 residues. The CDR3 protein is CASHRGNTEAFF. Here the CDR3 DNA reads TGTGCCAGCCACAGGGGGAACACTGAAGCTTTCTTT.

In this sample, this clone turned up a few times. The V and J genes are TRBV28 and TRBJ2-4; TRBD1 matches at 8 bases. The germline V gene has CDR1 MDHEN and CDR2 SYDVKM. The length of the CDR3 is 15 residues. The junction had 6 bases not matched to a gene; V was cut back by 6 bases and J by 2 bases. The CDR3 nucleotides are TGTGCCAGCAGCCCCAGGGGGCGAACCAAAAACATTCAGTACTTC. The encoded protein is CASSPRGRTKNIQYF.